A single sample is the source of the 32 T cell receptor beta chains below, sequenced in a study of blood T cell repertoires in COVID-19. Generated by immunoSEQ multiplex PCR, the TCRdb table keeps only in-frame clones and is missing some. The sample contains about 200,000 clones, 89% of which appear only once. Sequenced input: peripheral blood. These receptors all come from a man aged 40-49 years with acute or convalescent COVID-19.

The chain recombines TRBV29-1 with TRBJ1-2; no firm D call. Per germline, CDR1 SQVTM and CDR2 ANQGSEA. The CDR3 sequence is 12 residues long. The CDR3 loop is CTSFGANYGYTF. The CDR3 bases are TGCACCTCCTTCGGGGCTAACTATGGCTACACCTTC.

V usage is TRBV30 and J usage is TRBJ1-1; D perhaps matches TRBD1 (6 bases). The germline gives CDR1 GTSNPN, CDR2 SVGIG (reference sequence). The CDR3 loop spans 15 amino acids. V was shortened by 6 bases and J by 3 bases, with 20 bases between the two germline ends. Here the CDR3 DNA reads TGTGCCTGCCTCAAACCTCAGGGGTTGTACACTGAAGCTTTCTTT. This gives the protein CACLKPQGLYTEAFF.

This clone was counted a single time. This chain uses TRBV9 with TRBJ1-6, with no clear D. From germline, CDR1 is SGDLS and CDR2 YYNGEE. The CDR3 length is 15 residues. The V gene lost 1 base and the J gene lost 3 bases, with 8 bases spanning the gap. In DNA, the CDR3 is TGTGCCAGCAGCGTACAAGAGGGCTATAATTCACCCCTCCACTTT. Protein sequence: CASSVQEGYNSPLHF. The full variable domain, its missing parts supplied by reference TRBV9 and TRBJ1-6, is DSGVTQTPKHLITATGQRVTLRCSPRSGDLSVYWYQQSLDQGLQFLIQYYNGEERAKGNILERFSAQQFPDLHSELNLSSLELGDSALYFCASSVQEGYNSPLHFGNGTRLTVT.

V usage is TRBV6-5 and J usage is TRBJ1-1; maybe TRBD1 (6 bases). The germline V gene has CDR1 MNHEY and CDR2 SVGAGI. The V and J ends lost 5 bases and 3 bases respectively, with 13 bases between them. This CDR3 has 14 residues. In nucleotides, the CDR3 is TGTGCCAGCAGTAGGACAGCCGTGCACACTGAAGCTTTCTTT. Translating it yields CASSRTAVHTEAFF.

V and J are TRBV27 and TRBJ1-1; TRBD1 is a possible D gene (6 bases). Trimming took off 6 bases at V and 1 base at J, with 15 bases between the two ends. CDR3 length: 15 residues. Germline CDR1 reads MNHEY; CDR2 reads SMNVEV (reference sequence). The CDR3 sequence: CASRPIGQRNTEAFF. CDR3 DNA: TGTGCCAGCAGACCCATCGGACAGAGGAACACTGAAGCTTTCTTT.

The chain is built from TRBV5-1 and TRBJ2-1; TRBD2 agrees at 11 bases. CDR3 size: 17 residues. J gave up 7 bases and V 2 bases, and 11 bases lay outside the gene matches. CDR1 is SGHRS, CDR2 YFSETQ, per germline. CDR3 loop: CASSLLAGGPVWNEQFF. CDR3 coding DNA: TGCGCCAGCAGCTTATTAGCGGGGGGGCCTGTGTGGAATGAGCAGTTCTTC.

The chain uses TRBV5-1 and TRBJ1-1; 8 nucleotides line up with TRBD1. CDR1 SGHRS and CDR2 YFSETQ come from the germline V gene. CDR3 length: 14 amino acids. With 2 bases clipped from V and 6 bases from J, the junction kept 6 bases outside the gene matches. CDR3 protein: CASSFNRGDAEAFF. The CDR3 DNA reads as TGCGCCAGCAGCTTCAACAGGGGGGACGCTGAAGCTTTCTTT.

The gene calls are TRBV15 and TRBJ1-1; TRBD1 matches at 7 bases. Germline CDR1 and CDR2: LNHNV and YYDKDF (reference sequence). The CDR3 length is 15 residues. The J segment lost 3 bases and the V segment lost 1 base, leaving 5 bases of the junction unmatched. The CDR3 loop reads CATSRGRDRDTEAFF. CDR3 bases: TGTGCCACCAGCAGAGGCCGAGACAGGGACACTGAAGCTTTCTTT.

V gene TRBV4-3 combines with J gene TRBJ2-5, with TRBD2 matching over 12 bases. CDR3 length: 18 residues. V was pared by 2 bases and J by 2 bases, with 9 bases of the junction left unmatched. Germline CDR1 reads LGHNA; CDR2 reads YSLEER. CDR3: CASSQRASGGEKQETQYF. The CDR3, as DNA: TGCGCCAGCAGCCAAAGGGCTAGCGGGGGGGAGAAACAAGAGACCCAGTACTTC.

The V gene is TRBV27, the J gene TRBJ1-2, with 8 bases lining up with TRBD1. CDR1 is MNHEY, CDR2 SMNVEV, per germline (reference sequence). The J segment lost 4 bases and the V segment lost 5 bases, leaving 9 bases of the junction unmatched. The CDR3 length is 15 residues. The CDR3 bases are TGTGCCAGCAGTCCGTGGACAGGGCGTAGCTATGGCTACACCTTC. Translated, it gives CASSPWTGRSYGYTF.

The chain links TRBV12-3 or TRBV12-4 to TRBJ2-7, with D perhaps matching TRBD2 (5 bases). This CDR3 is 13 amino acids long. V was pared by 6 bases and J by 7 bases, with 16 bases between. The CDR3, as DNA: TGTGCCAGCAGCCTTAACGAGGGTTTGGAGCAGTACTTC. It is translated as CASSLNEGLEQYF.

The rearrangement links TRBV28 to TRBJ1-1; a possible D gene is TRBD1 (6 bases). This CDR3 has 17 amino acids. Trimming shortened V by 1 base and J by 0 bases, and 15 bases separated the two germline ends. Germline-derived CDR1 and CDR2 are MDHEN and SYDVKM. CDR3 coding DNA: TGTGCCAGCAGTTTATTTGAGACAGGTACTATGAACACTGAAGCTTTCTTT. Encoded protein: CASSLFETGTMNTEAFF.

The chain links TRBV3-1 (or the pseudogene TRBV3-2) to TRBJ2-5, with D possibly being TRBD1 (6 bases). Germline V gene data show CDR1 as LGHDT and CDR2 as YNNKEL (reference sequence). Deletions cut 5 bases from V and 3 bases from J, with 19 bases between. CDR3 length equals 16 residues. The chain's CDR3 is CASSERTARVEETQYF. The CDR3 DNA reads TGTGCCAGCAGCGAAAGGACAGCCCGGGTGGAAGAGACCCAGTACTTC.

The J gene is TRBJ2-3, the V gene TRBV18; 8 positions agree with TRBD1. The CDR3 runs 16 residues. Germline V CDR1 and CDR2: KGHSH, LQKENI. The ends lost 6 bases at V and 1 base at J; junction bases unmatched: 9. CDR3 sequence (DNA): TGTGCCAGCTCCTTTAGACAGGGGATGGGCACAGATACGCAGTATTTT. It yields the protein CASSFRQGMGTDTQYF. The variable domain in full, completed from reference TRBV18 and TRBJ2-3, reads NAGVMQNPRHLVRRRGQEARLRCSPMKGHSHVYWYRQLPEEGLKFMVYLQKENIIDESGMPKERFSAEFPKEGPSILRIQQVVRGDSAAYFCASSFRQGMGTDTQYFGPGTRLTVL.

The V gene is TRBV6-5, the J gene TRBJ1-2; TRBD1 agrees at 8 bases. V lost 4 bases and J lost 7; bases outside the gene matches: 8. This CDR3 has 14 amino acids. From germline, CDR1 is MNHEY and CDR2 SVGAGI. CDR3 sequence (DNA): TGTGCCAGCAGTTCCACGACAGGGGCCGGTGGCTACACCTTC. Protein product: CASSSTTGAGGYTF.

The chain combines TRBV28 with TRBJ1-6; D possibly corresponds to TRBD1 (5 bases). Trimming left V 2 bases short and J 10 bases short, with 12 bases between. CDR3 size: 14 residues. Germline CDR1 reads MDHEN; CDR2 reads SYDVKM. CDR3 region: CASSLRGVGSPLHF. CDR3 sequence (DNA): TGTGCCAGCAGTTTAAGGGGTGTAGGGTCACCCCTCCACTTT.

The gene calls are TRBV24-1 and TRBJ1-5; D is perhaps TRBD1 (6 bases). CDR1 is KGHDR and CDR2 is SFDVKD in the germline V gene. This CDR3 region has 15 residues. V was shortened by 5 bases and J by 6 bases, with 16 bases between the two germline ends. In nucleotides, the CDR3 is TGTGCCACCAGTGTGGCCAGGGGAACGAGTCAGCCCCAGCATTTT. Its protein is CATSVARGTSQPQHF.

V gene TRBV19 combines with J gene TRBJ1-2; 9 bases fit TRBD1. Germline V gene lookup returns CDR1 LNHDA and CDR2 SQIVND (reference sequence). This CDR3 contains 16 residues. After removal of 4 bases from V and 5 bases from J, the junction contained 11 bases not matched to a gene. The chain's CDR3 is CASSTYTGGHRYGYTF. CDR3 nucleotides: TGTGCCAGTAGTACCTATACAGGGGGCCATCGGTATGGCTACACCTTC.

V gene TRBV7-9 combines with J gene TRBJ2-3, with D possibly TRBD1 on 6 matching bases. Looked up from germline, CDR1 is SEHNR and CDR2 is FQNEAQ (reference sequence). The CDR3 covers 15 residues. Trimming pared 1 base from V and 5 bases from J, leaving 13 bases between. The DNA of the CDR3 is TGTGCCAGCAGCTTAGAATTGGGGGCGGGAGATACGCAGTATTTT. This sequence encodes CASSLELGAGDTQYF.

CDR3 residues: CASSPSGSMGFF. In DNA form, the CDR3 reads TGTGCCAGTAGTCCTAGCGGTTCGATGGGGTTCTTC. J is TRBJ2-1 and V is TRBV2, with 7 nucleotides matching TRBD2. V shed 9 bases, J shed 15 bases, and the junction held 14 bases outside the gene matches. Germline lookup yields CDR1 SNHLY and CDR2 FYNNEI. The CDR3 length is 12 residues.

Worth noting for this clone: Within the sample, other DNA sequences also encode this same CDR3. The chain joins TRBV5-1 to TRBJ2-5, with 8 bases matching TRBD1. V lost 0 bases, J lost 5 bases, and 6 bases stayed unmatched. Germline lookup yields CDR1 SGHRS and CDR2 YFSETQ. The CDR3 runs to 15 residues. The CDR3, as DNA: TGCGCCAGCAGCTTGGGACAGGGGAGCTTGGAGACCCAGTACTTC. It yields the protein CASSLGQGSLETQYF.

The chain has TRBV11-2 and TRBJ2-2; D uncertain. Germline-derived CDR1 and CDR2 are SGHAT and FQNNGV. The CDR3 contains 15 residues. The V end was cut by 1 base, the J end by 3 bases, with 9 bases between. The CDR3 bases are TGTGCCAGCAGCTTAGTAGGCGGTGACACCGGGGAGCTGTTTTTT. It yields the protein CASSLVGGDTGELFF. Filled out from reference TRBV11-2 and TRBJ2-2, the complete variable domain reads EAGVAQSPRYKIIEKRQSVAFWCNPISGHATLYWYQQILGQGPKLLIQFQNNGVVDDSQLPKDRFSAERLKGVDSTLKIQPAKLEDSAVYLCASSLVGGDTGELFFGEGSRLTVL.

The chain carries TRBV4-2 and TRBJ2-5, with 7 bases lining up with TRBD2. This CDR3 is 15 amino acids long. Germline CDR1 is LGHNA and CDR2 is YNFKEQ. Trimming at V came to 1 base and at J to 5 bases, leaving 7 bases not matched to a gene. This CDR3 is CASSQVELARETQYF. CDR3 sequence (DNA): TGTGCCAGCAGCCAAGTGGAACTAGCGCGGGAGACCCAGTACTTC.

This clone was observed once. The chain is built from TRBV4-1 and TRBJ2-7, with 9 bases aligning to TRBD1. Trimming cost V 4 bases and J 4 bases; bases outside gene matches: 8. Germline V gives CDR1 MGHRA, CDR2 YSYEKL. The CDR3 runs 15 residues. The CDR3 DNA reads TGCGCCAGCAGCCTTTGGACAGGGGTGGGTTACGAGCAGTACTTC. Amino acids: CASSLWTGVGYEQYF.

The chain joins TRBV6-1 to TRBJ2-7, with D unresolved. Germline values: CDR1 MNHNS, CDR2 SASEGT. This CDR3 region has 13 residues. Deletions cut 3 bases from V and 2 bases from J, with 8 bases between. CDR3 in amino acids: CASSDRMPYEQYF. DNA of the CDR3: TGTGCCAGCAGTGACAGGATGCCCTACGAGCAGTACTTC.

This clone was found a few times. The J gene is TRBJ1-1, the V gene TRBV2; the D gene is possibly TRBD1 (5 bases). V lost 4 bases and J 0 bases, leaving 9 bases between the germline ends. This CDR3 contains 14 residues. CDR1 SNHLY and CDR2 FYNNEI come from the germline V gene. CDR3 in amino acids: CASSVRVMNTEAFF. The CDR3 DNA reads as TGTGCCAGCAGTGTCAGGGTGATGAACACTGAAGCTTTCTTT.

V gene TRBV10-2 combines with J gene TRBJ2-5; D perhaps matches TRBD2 (5 bases). Trimming removed 6 bases from V and 5 bases from J, with 13 bases in between. Germline values: CDR1 WSHSY, CDR2 SAAADI. This CDR3 comprises 13 residues. CDR3 coding DNA: TGCGCCAGCAGGTTTGGACTCGGGGAGACCCAGTACTTC. Its translation: CASRFGLGETQYF.

The chain couples TRBV21-1 to TRBJ1-3; the D call TRBD1 from the table was never checked on the DNA. TRBV21-1 is termed a pseudogene. The CDR3 runs to 16 residues. This CDR3 is CASSARQGEGGNTIYF. The CDR3 DNA reads TGTGCCAGCAGCGCCCGACAGGGGGAGGGTGGAAACACCATATATTTT.

CDR3 amino acids: CSASEWPSHSTQYF. Written as DNA, the CDR3 is TGCAGTGCTAGTGAGTGGCCCTCCCACAGTACGCAGTATTTT. This rearrangement joins TRBV20-1 to TRBJ2-3; D not certain. Trimming cost V 3 bases and J 8 bases, with 18 bases left between them. The CDR3 is 14 residues long. Germline CDR1 DFQATT, CDR2 SNEGSKA (reference sequence).

The CDR3 nucleotides read TGCGCCAGCAGCTTGTTAGGTCAGGGCACCACAGATACGCAGTATTTT. Its translation is CASSLLGQGTTDTQYF. The genes are TRBV5-1 and TRBJ2-3; D is perhaps TRBD1 (5 bases). Germline assignment: CDR1 SGHRS and CDR2 YFSETQ. Trimming removed 1 base from V and 2 bases from J, with 14 bases in between. The CDR3 runs to 16 residues.

This chain connects TRBV10-2 to TRBJ2-2, with TRBD1 as a possible D gene (6 bases). The CDR3 contains 15 residues. The germline V gene has CDR1 WSHSY and CDR2 SAAADI. The V and J ends lost 4 bases and 5 bases respectively, with 14 bases between them. The CDR3 loop reads CASSGRTVRTGELFF. CDR3 bases: TGCGCCAGCAGTGGTCGGACAGTGCGTACCGGGGAGCTGTTTTTT.

The chain recombines TRBV2 with TRBJ2-5; 7 bases map to TRBD2. The CDR3 runs to 15 residues. Germline V gene lookup returns CDR1 SNHLY and CDR2 FYNNEI. Trimming at V came to 7 bases and at J to 0 bases, leaving 8 bases not matched to a gene. CDR3 sequence reads: CASTPQAGYQETQYF. The DNA of the CDR3 is TGTGCCAGCACTCCCCAAGCGGGGTACCAAGAGACCCAGTACTTC.